The 24 T cell receptor beta chains in this list originate from one sample, sequenced in a study of CD8+CD57+ T cells in acquired aplastic anemia listed by TCRdb under 2018. TCRdb shows the sequencer as Illumina HiSeq 2000. TCR beta VDJ combination and CDR3 sequence profiling used genomic DNA as the template. TCRdb cleaned the public reads at Q25 with fastp, built clones with MiXCR and kept in-frame beta chains. Entries that share a CDR3 protein sequence are merged under the most common genes and DNA. This sample lists 250,000 to 300,000 distinct CDR3 sequences; around 60% were detected once. The ten largest account for roughly 8% of the sample. The sample consisted of sorted CD4+, CD8+, or CD8+CD57+ T cells (not recorded which) from PBMCs. Receptor source: a human donor with severe aplastic anemia or a healthy control (not recorded which).

The rearrangement uses TRBV7-4 and TRBJ2-7, with TRBD1 matching 9 bases. Trimming cost V 5 bases and J 2 bases; bases outside gene matches: 4. The CDR3 totals 14 residues. Looked up from germline, CDR1 is SGHVT and CDR2 is SQSDAQ. CDR3 protein: CASSNGTGTYEQYF. The CDR3, as DNA: TGTGCCAGCAGCAACGGGACAGGGACCTACGAGCAGTACTTC.

J is TRBJ2-2 and V is TRBV7-6; tentative D call: TRBD1 (6 bases). The V gene lost 1 base and the J gene lost 7 bases, with 13 bases spanning the gap. This CDR3 has 15 amino acids. From germline, CDR1 is SGHVS and CDR2 FNYEAQ. The chain's CDR3 is CASSLGPGANGELFF. The CDR3 DNA reads as TGTGCCAGCAGCTTAGGTCCAGGGGCAAACGGGGAGCTGTTTTTT.

J is TRBJ2-5 and V is TRBV6-4; no definite D call. Trimming shortened V by 8 bases and J by 3 bases, and 13 bases separated the two germline ends. Germline loops: CDR1 MRHNA, CDR2 SNTAGT. The length of the CDR3 is 13 residues. Here the CDR3 DNA reads TGTGCCAGCGCCTCAGCCCCCGAAGAGACCCAGTACTTC. It is translated as CASASAPEETQYF.

The chain uses TRBV7-2 and TRBJ2-7; 7 positions match TRBD2. V trimming: 3 bases; J trimming: 2 bases; junction bases outside the gene matches: 10. This CDR3 region has 16 residues. Germline V CDR1 and CDR2: SGHTA, FQGNSA. The CDR3 loop is CASSFRGDEGPYEQYF. DNA of the CDR3: TGTGCCAGCAGCTTCCGGGGGGATGAGGGGCCCTACGAGCAGTACTTC.

The rearrangement joins TRBV5-4 to TRBJ2-2; 9 bases map to TRBD1. V was clipped by 3 bases and J by 6 bases; unmatched bases: 6. Germline V gene data show CDR1 as SGHNT and CDR2 as YYREEE (reference sequence). This CDR3 has 15 amino acids. DNA for the CDR3: TGTGCCAGCAGCTGGGGGGACAGGGACGCCGGGGAGCTGTTTTTT. The encoded protein is CASSWGDRDAGELFF.

Ten or more counts support this clonotype. The chain recombines TRBV6-6 with TRBJ1-5; 12 bases are a match to TRBD1. The CDR3 runs to 16 residues. J was trimmed by 4 bases and V by 6 bases; bases with no gene match: 7. CDR1 is MNHNY, CDR2 SVGAGI, per germline (reference sequence). The CDR3 sequence: CASSTGQGAANQPQHF. DNA for the CDR3: TGTGCCAGCAGCACGGGACAGGGGGCCGCAAATCAGCCCCAGCATTTT.

This clonotype was found many times. The chain couples TRBV7-2 to TRBJ1-1, with D maybe TRBD1 (5 bases). The CDR3 has 15 amino acids. The V end lost 0 bases, the J end lost 0 bases, and 8 bases lay between the germline ends. Germline CDR1 is SGHTA and CDR2 is FQGNSA. The CDR3 nucleotides are TGTGCCAGCAGCTTAGCGGGGCCCCTGAACACTGAAGCTTTCTTT. Protein sequence: CASSLAGPLNTEAFF.

This clonotype was counted a single time. The junction does not match germline at one end; this may be a read error. The rearrangement links TRBV20-1 to TRBJ2-7; perhaps TRBD2 as D (5 bases). This CDR3 has 14 residues. Germline-derived CDR1 and CDR2 are DFQATT and SNEGSKA (reference sequence). CDR3 sequence: CRASSAGGTYEQYF. In DNA, the CDR3 is TGCAGAGCTAGTTCCGCGGGTGGAACCTACGAGCAGTACTTC.

The V gene is TRBV29-1, the J gene TRBJ2-3, with D hard to call. In germline, CDR1 is SQVTM, CDR2 ANQGSEA. Trimming left V 2 bases short and J 0 bases short, with 3 bases between. The CDR3 is made up of 12 amino acids. CDR3 sequence: CSVEKSTDTQYF. The CDR3 coding sequence is TGCAGCGTTGAAAAAAGCACAGATACGCAGTATTTT.

This clonotype has just one count. The chain combines TRBV5-5 with TRBJ1-5; D perhaps matches TRBD1 (6 bases). The CDR3 runs to 15 residues. V was shortened by 4 bases and J by 3 bases, with 14 bases between the two germline ends. CDR1 and CDR2 from the germline V gene are SGHKS and YYEKEE (reference sequence). CDR3 DNA: TGTGCCAGCAGCCCTACACAGGGACACAATCAGCCCCAGCATTTT. Protein: CASSPTQGHNQPQHF.

This clonotype was found many times. The J gene is TRBJ2-1, the V gene TRBV6-5; weak D call: TRBD1 (6 bases). The CDR3 extends over 12 amino acids. Germline CDR1 and CDR2: MNHEY and SVGAGI. V was trimmed by 4 bases and J by 8 bases, leaving 9 bases between them. CDR3 protein: CASSLQGYEQFF. In DNA form, the CDR3 reads TGTGCCAGCAGTTTACAGGGCTATGAGCAGTTCTTC.

The chain recombines TRBV7-3 with TRBJ2-1, with 7 bases aligning to TRBD1. In germline, CDR1 is SGHTA, CDR2 FQGTGA. The CDR3 contains 16 residues. After removal of 5 bases from V and 4 bases from J, the junction contained 11 bases not matched to a gene. CDR3 DNA: TGTGCCAGCAGCCGCGACGACGGACAGGAGTACAATGAGCAGTTCTTC. This codes for CASSRDDGQEYNEQFF.

The chain is built from TRBV7-7 and TRBJ2-1; 10 bases match TRBD2. The CDR3 has 15 residues. The V gene's germline CDR1 is SSHAT and CDR2 FNYEAQ (reference sequence). V was clipped by 4 bases and J by 5 bases; unmatched bases: 5. CDR3 in amino acids: CASSWASGGDNEQFF. The CDR3 nucleotides read TGTGCCAGCAGCTGGGCTAGCGGGGGAGACAATGAGCAGTTCTTC.

V is TRBV20-1 and J is TRBJ2-7; TRBD1 matches 8 bases. The V gene's germline CDR1 is DFQATT and CDR2 SNEGSKA (reference sequence). Trimming cost V 6 bases and J 0 bases; bases outside gene matches: 7. The CDR3 spans 14 residues. CDR3 in amino acids: CSAAGQGASYEQYF. CDR3 DNA sequence: TGCAGTGCGGCCGGACAGGGAGCCTCCTACGAGCAGTACTTC.

The chain has TRBV24-1 and TRBJ2-3; D possibly corresponds to TRBD2 (5 bases). The CDR3 loop spans 15 amino acids. Germline CDR1 is KGHDR and CDR2 is SFDVKD. V was pared by 5 bases and J by 2 bases, with 13 bases between. This CDR3 reads CATSGSSDITDTQYF. CDR3 DNA: TGTGCCACCAGTGGCAGTAGCGACATCACAGATACGCAGTATTTT.

The rearrangement uses TRBV7-6 and TRBJ2-5, with 8 bases fitting TRBD2. Per the germline V gene, CDR1 is SGHVS and CDR2 is FNYEAQ. This CDR3 spans 15 amino acids. V lost 5 bases to trimming and J lost 5 bases; unmatched junction nucleotides: 10. The CDR3 coding sequence is TGTGCCAGCAGCCCACCGGGACTAGGGGGGGAGACCCAGTACTTC. Its protein is CASSPPGLGGETQYF.

This clonotype was found a few times. The V call is TRBV12-3 or TRBV12-4, the J call TRBJ2-7; D not resolved. CDR3 size: 15 residues. V lost 4 bases, J lost 2 bases, and 15 bases lay in between. The CDR3 spells CASSWGRTIAYEQYF. The CDR3 bases are TGTGCCAGCAGTTGGGGAAGGACCATTGCCTACGAGCAGTACTTC.

V is TRBV7-9 and J is TRBJ2-1; 9 bases map to TRBD1. Germline lookup yields CDR1 SEHNR and CDR2 FQNEAQ (reference sequence). CDR3 size: 15 residues. J gave up 3 bases and V 5 bases, and 5 bases lay outside the gene matches. CDR3 sequence: CASSQGQGFYNEQFF. For the CDR3, the DNA is TGTGCCAGCAGCCAGGGACAGGGTTTCTACAATGAGCAGTTCTTC.

V is TRBV20-1 and J is TRBJ2-3; D tentatively reads TRBD1 or TRBD2 (5 bases each). The germline V and J ends were trimmed by 4 bases and 6 bases, with 20 bases remaining between them. CDR1 is DFQATT and CDR2 is SNEGSKA in the germline V gene (reference sequence). There are 15 residues in the CDR3. The CDR3 sequence is CSAMPGPAVKDTQYF. The CDR3 DNA follows: TGCAGTGCTATGCCGGGACCAGCTGTAAAGGATACGCAGTATTTT.

This clonotype was recorded once. The V gene is TRBV7-2, the J gene TRBJ1-1; a possible D gene is TRBD1 (6 bases). The CDR3 covers 14 residues. Germline V gene data show CDR1 as SGHTA and CDR2 as FQGNSA. The V end was cut by 7 bases, the J end by 1 base, with 13 bases between. The CDR3 sequence is CASTLDSRNTEAFF. The CDR3 nucleotides are TGTGCCAGCACCTTGGACAGCCGGAACACTGAAGCTTTCTTT.

This clonotype was observed at least ten times. J is TRBJ1-2 and V is TRBV6-5; maybe TRBD1 (5 bases). This CDR3 is 13 amino acids long. Germline-derived CDR1 and CDR2 are MNHEY and SVGAGI. Trimming left V 0 bases short and J 8 bases short, with 10 bases between. The DNA of the CDR3 is TGTGCCAGCAGTTACTCTGGGGCCTGGGGCTACACCTTC. Amino acids: CASSYSGAWGYTF.

This clonotype was seen many times. The chain has TRBV4-2 and TRBJ1-6; D unclear. Between the trimmed V and J ends, which lost 0 bases and 7 bases, there was a span of 7 bases. The CDR3 length is 14 residues. Germline loops: CDR1 LGHNA, CDR2 YNFKEQ. DNA of the CDR3: TGTGCCAGCAGCCAAGAGGGCCAAAATTCACCCCTCCACTTT. This sequence encodes CASSQEGQNSPLHF.

This clonotype showed up many times. The J gene is TRBJ1-4, the V gene TRBV29-1; a weak D match, TRBD1 (6 bases). From germline, CDR1 is SQVTM and CDR2 ANQGSEA. There are 15 residues in the CDR3. With 7 bases removed from V and 3 bases from J, the gap between germline ends came to 18 bases. This CDR3 reads CSESRGKGANEKLFF. The CDR3 nucleotides read TGCAGCGAGAGTAGGGGGAAGGGGGCTAATGAAAAACTGTTTTTT. Full variable domain (remainder filled in from reference TRBV29-1 and TRBJ1-4): SAVISQKPSRDICQRGTSLTIQCQVDSQVTMMFWYRQQPGQSLTLIATANQGSEATYESGFVIDKFPISRPNLTFSTLTVSNMSPEDSSIYLCSESRGKGANEKLFFGSGTQLSVL.

On this clonotype: Since a much larger clone is just one base distant, this may be a read error. This sequence joins TRBV7-2 and TRBJ2-5, with 11 nucleotides matching TRBD2. The CDR3 has 16 amino acids. Looked up from germline, CDR1 is SGHTA and CDR2 is FQGNSA. The V segment lost 5 bases and the J segment 5 bases; nucleotides outside the gene matches: 10. The CDR3 loop is CASSARASGGIETQYF. As DNA, the CDR3 is TGTGCCAGCAGCGCCCGGGCTAGCGGGGGGATTGAGACCCAGTACTTC.